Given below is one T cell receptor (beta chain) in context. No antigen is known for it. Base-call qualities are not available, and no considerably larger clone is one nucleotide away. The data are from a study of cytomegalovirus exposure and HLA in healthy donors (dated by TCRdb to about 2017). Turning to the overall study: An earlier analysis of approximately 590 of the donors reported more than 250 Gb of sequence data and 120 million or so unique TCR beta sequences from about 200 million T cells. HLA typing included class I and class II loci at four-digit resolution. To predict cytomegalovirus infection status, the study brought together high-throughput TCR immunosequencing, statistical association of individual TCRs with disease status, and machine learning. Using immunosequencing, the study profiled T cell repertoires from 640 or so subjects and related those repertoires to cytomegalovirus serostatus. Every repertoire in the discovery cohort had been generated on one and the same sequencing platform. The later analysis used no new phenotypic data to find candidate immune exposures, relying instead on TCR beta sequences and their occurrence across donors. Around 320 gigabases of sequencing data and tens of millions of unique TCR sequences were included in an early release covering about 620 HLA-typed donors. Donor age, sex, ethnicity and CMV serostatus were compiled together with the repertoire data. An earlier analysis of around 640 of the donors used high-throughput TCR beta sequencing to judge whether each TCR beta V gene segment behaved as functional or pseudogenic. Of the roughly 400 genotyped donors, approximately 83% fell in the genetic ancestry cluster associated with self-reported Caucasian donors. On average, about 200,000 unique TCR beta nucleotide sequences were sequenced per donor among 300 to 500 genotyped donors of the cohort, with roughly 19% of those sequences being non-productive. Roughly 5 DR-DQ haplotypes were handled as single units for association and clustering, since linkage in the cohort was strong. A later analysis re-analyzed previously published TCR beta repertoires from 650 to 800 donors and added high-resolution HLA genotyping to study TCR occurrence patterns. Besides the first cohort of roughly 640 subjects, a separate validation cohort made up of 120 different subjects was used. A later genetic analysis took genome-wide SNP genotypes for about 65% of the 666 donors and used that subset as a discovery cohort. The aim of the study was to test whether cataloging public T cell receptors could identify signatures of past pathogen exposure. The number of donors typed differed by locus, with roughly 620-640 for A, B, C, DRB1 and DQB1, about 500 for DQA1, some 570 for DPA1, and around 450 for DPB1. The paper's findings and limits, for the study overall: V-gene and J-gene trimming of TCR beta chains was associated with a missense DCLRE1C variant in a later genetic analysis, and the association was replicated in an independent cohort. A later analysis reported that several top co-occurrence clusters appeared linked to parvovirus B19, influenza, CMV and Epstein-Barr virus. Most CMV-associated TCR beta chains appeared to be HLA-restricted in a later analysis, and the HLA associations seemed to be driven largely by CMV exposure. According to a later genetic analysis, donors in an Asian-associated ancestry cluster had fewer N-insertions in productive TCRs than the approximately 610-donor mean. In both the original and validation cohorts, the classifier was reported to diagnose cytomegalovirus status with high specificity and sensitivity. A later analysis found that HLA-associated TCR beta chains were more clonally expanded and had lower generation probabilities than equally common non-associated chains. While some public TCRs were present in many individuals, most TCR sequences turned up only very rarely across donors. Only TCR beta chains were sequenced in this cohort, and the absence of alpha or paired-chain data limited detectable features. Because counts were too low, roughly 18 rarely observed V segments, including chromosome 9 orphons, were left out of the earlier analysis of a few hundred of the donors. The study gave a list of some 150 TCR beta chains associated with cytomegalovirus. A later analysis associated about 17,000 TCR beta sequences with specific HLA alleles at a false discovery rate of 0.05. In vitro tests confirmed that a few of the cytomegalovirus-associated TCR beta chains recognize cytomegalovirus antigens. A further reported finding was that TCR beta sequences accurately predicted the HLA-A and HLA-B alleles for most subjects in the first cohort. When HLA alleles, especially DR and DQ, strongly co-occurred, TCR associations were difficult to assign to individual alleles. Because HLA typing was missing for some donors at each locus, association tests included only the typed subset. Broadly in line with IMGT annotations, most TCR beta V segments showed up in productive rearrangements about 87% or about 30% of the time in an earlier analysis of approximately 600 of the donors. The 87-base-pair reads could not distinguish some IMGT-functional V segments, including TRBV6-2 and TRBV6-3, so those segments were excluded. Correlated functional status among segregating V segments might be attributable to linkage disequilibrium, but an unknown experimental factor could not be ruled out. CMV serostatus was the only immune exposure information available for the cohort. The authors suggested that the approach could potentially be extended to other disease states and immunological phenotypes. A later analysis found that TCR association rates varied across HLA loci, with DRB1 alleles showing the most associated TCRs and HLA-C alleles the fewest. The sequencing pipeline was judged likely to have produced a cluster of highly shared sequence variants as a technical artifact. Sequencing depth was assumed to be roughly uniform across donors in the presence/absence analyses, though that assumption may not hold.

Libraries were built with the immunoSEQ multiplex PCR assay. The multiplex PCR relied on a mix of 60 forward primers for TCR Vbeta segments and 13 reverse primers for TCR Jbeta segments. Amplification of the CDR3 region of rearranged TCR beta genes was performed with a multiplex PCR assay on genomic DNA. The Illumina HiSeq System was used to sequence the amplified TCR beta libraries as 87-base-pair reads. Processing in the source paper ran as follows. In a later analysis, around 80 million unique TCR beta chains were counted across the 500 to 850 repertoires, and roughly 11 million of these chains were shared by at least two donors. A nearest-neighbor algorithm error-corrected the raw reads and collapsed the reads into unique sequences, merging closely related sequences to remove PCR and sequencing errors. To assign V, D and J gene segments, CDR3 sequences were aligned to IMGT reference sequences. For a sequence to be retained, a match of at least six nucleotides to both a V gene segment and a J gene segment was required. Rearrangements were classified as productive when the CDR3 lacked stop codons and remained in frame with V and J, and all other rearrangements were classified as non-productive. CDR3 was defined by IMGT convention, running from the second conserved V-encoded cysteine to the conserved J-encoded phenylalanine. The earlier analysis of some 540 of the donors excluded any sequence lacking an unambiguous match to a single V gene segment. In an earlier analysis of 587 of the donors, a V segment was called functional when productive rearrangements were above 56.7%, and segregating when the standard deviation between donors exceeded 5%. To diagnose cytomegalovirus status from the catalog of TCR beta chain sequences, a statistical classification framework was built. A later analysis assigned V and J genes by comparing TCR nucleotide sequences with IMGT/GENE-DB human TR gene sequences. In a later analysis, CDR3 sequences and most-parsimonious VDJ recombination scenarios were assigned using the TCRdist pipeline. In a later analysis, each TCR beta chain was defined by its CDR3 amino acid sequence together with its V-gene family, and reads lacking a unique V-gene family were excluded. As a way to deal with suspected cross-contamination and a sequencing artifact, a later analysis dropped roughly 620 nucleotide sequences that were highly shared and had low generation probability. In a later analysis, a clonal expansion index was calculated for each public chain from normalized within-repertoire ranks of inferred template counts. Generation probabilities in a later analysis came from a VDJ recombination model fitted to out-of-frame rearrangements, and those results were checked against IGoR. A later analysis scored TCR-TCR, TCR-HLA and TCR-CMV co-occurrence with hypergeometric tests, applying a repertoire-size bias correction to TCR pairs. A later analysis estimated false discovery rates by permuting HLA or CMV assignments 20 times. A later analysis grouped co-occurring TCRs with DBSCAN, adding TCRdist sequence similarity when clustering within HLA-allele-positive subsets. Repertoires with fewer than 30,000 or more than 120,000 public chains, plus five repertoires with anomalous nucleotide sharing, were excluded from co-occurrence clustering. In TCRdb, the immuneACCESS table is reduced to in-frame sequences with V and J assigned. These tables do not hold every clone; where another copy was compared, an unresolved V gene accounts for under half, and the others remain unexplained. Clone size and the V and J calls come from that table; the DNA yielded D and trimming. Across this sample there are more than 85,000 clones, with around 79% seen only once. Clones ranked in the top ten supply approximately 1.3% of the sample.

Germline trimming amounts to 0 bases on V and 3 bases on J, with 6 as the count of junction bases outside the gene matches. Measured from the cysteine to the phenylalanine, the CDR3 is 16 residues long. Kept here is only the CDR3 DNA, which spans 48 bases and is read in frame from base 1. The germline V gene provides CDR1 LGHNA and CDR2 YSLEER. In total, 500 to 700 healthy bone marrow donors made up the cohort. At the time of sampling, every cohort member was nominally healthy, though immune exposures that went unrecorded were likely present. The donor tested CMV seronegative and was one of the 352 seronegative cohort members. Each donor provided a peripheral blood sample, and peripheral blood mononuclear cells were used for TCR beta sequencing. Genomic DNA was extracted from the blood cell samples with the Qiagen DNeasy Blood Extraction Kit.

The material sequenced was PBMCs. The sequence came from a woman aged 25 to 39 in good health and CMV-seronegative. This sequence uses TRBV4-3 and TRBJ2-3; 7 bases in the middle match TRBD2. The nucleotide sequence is TGCGCCAGCAGCCAAGATCTTCAGCGGGGAACAGATACGCAGTATTTT. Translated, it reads CASSQDLQRGTDTQYF.